This T cell receptor (beta chain) was captured in a study of radiation and T cells in renal cell carcinoma (TCRdb year 2020). Regarding the study in general: The samples were drawn from a clinical trial, where primary renal cell carcinomas were treated with 15 Gy of stereotactic body radiation therapy and then removed by nephrectomy 4 weeks afterward. TCR beta sequencing covered some 55 samples in total, comprising approximately 26 tumors and about 27 peripheral blood samples. Across all 50 or so samples, 4,016,671 unique CDR3 nucleotide sequences, encoding 2,658,974 unique CDR3 amino acid sequences, were identified. General findings and caveats noted by the study authors: The single-armed trial design could not address effects of radiation dose or scheduling on the TCR repertoire. Changes in the blood repertoire were not tracked past 4 weeks after treatment. In blood, the top tumor clonotypes increased from baseline to 2 weeks after radiation and then shrank by 4 weeks, which suggests a temporary expansion of tumor-resident clones. Because no pretreatment tumor biopsies were available, whether clonotypes were present in the tumor at baseline could not be determined.

Trimming at the junction amounts to 0 bases on V and 2 bases on J, and the germline ends lie 8 bases apart. The germline V gene encodes CDR1 SGHRS and CDR2 YFSETQ. Inclusive of the bounding cysteine and phenylalanine, the CDR3 is 14 residues long. Just CDR3 DNA is preserved here, 42 bases in frame from base 1. The immunoSEQ kit was used, according to the manufacturer's recommendations, to generate TCR beta libraries from genomic DNA. For library preparation, a first multiplex PCR was performed with proprietary primers, followed by a second PCR in which unique barcodes were added, and bead cleanups were performed after each round. Each sample batch included a kit-provided positive control reaction and a negative control reaction. The final libraries underwent checking on an Agilent 4200 TapeStation D1000 ScreenTape, volumetric pooling, and quantification by qPCR. Sequencing was performed on an Illumina NextSeq500 using a MidOutput 150-cycle cartridge, with 156 Read1 cycles, 15 Index1 cycles, and the kit custom primers. The pooled library was loaded at roughly 1 pM, with a roughly 19% PhiX control spiked in. For the original study's pipeline: Vendor-processed data were analyzed in R, with a clonotype defined as all T cells sharing the same CDR3 nucleotide sequence. In the clone abundance analyses, frequencies in each sample were normalized to that sample's 10,000 most abundant clones. Public T cell clones, which averaged fewer than five per sample, were excluded before analysis. Tumor-enriched and baseline blood-enriched clonotypes were defined by at least a 32-fold difference in abundance between compartments. A beta-binomial differential abundance model was applied to find clonotypes that expanded or contracted between blood time points. Similarity between tumor and blood repertoires was quantified using the Baroni-Urbani and Buser coefficient, and groups were compared with two-tailed Wilcoxon tests in R. Imported from immuneACCESS, the table was reduced by TCRdb to in-frame sequences with V and J called. These copies leave out some clones; in studies compared against another copy, an unresolved V gene accounts for under half, and the cause of the remainder is not known. V, J and clone size were drawn from that table, and D and trimming were deduced from the DNA. Recorded for this sample are 45,000 to 55,000 clones; 75% to 90% of them occurred a single time. Jointly, the top ten make up less than 30% of the sample.

For this clone: Its antigen is unknown. Qualities for individual bases were not recorded, and no much larger clone is one base off.

The meaning of the sample's time point label: blood 2 weeks post-SBRT. Sample treatment or condition, as interpreted from the label and publication: 15 Gy SBRT to primary tumor, nephrectomy 4 weeks later. To follow tumor-enriched clonotypes, serial peripheral blood was collected from radiation-treated patients at baseline and at 2 weeks and 4 weeks after SBRT. Every patient's renal cell carcinoma showed clear cell pathology. Genomic DNA for TCR sequencing was prepared using the QIAamp DNA Blood Mini Kit (Qiagen). The analyses included only samples that passed all quality control checks. The clonotype was recovered from a woman between 70 and 85 years old with renal cell carcinoma. Sequenced here: blood, sampled from a patient whose treatment included radiotherapy and nephrectomy. The V and J segments used are TRBV5-1 and TRBJ2-5; TRBD2 is a possible D gene, resting on 5 matching bases. The CDR3 region reads CASSLGVAQETQYF. Read as DNA, the sequence is TGCGCCAGCAGCTTGGGGGTAGCGCAAGAGACCCAGTACTTC.